This entry features one T cell receptor (beta chain) sequence. Its antigen target is currently unknown. One base away there is no much larger clone; base qualities are not given. The germline V gene gives CDR1 as MGHRA and CDR2 as YSYEKL. V is cut back by 0 bases and J by 4 bases, with 6 bases in the junction unmatched. The CDR3 contains 16 residues, cysteine and phenylalanine counted. Solely the CDR3 DNA is kept, with 48 bases framed from the first base. This specimen belongs to a study of CD8+ T cells in alopecia areata (dated by TCRdb to 2017 to 2018). Notes on the research overall: Treated patients were enrolled in an open-label pilot trial of oral tofacitinib at 5 to 10 mg twice daily for moderate-to-severe alopecia areata. Tofacitinib was given for 6 to 18 months, followed by 6 months of follow-up off drug to assess delayed response and recurrence. In treated patients, disease severity was measured using the SALT score, which gives the percentage of scalp surface area affected. High-throughput TCRbeta sequencing was used to examine T cell clonal expansion in alopecia areata in both the C3H/HeJ mouse model and human patients. Scalp tissue and sorted CD4+ and CD8+ peripheral blood T cells from patchy and totalis/universalis alopecia areata patients and from healthy controls were covered by human TCRbeta sequencing. Biopsies were taken from tofacitinib-treated patients at baseline and again at 4 and 24 weeks into treatment, and several of those patients also had a later scalp biopsy. Scalp clonality was compared across normal scalp (n=4), patchy alopecia areata scalp (n=8), and alopecia totalis/universalis scalp (n=8). RNA came from the PAXgene miRNA kit for fixed scalp, the miRNeasy kit for PBMCs, and the RNeasy kit for mouse skin. TCRbeta CDR3 regions were amplified by immunoSEQ multiplex PCR with 35 Vbeta forward and 13 Jbeta reverse primers. What the research found in general, with its limitations: TCR sequences shared between patients were less clear than in mice, possibly partly because of HLA diversity in the patient population. Compared with normal scalp, lesional scalp, particularly in alopecia totalis/universalis, had higher clonality and more expanded CD8+ clones, which suggests antigenic drive. Tofacitinib significantly decreased scalp clonality and the number of expanded CD8+ clones among the top 100 scalp clones. The treated cohort was small, with a single nonresponder, so links between baseline CD8+ expansion and response need larger studies. During tofacitinib treatment, many expanded lesional clones stuck around in both scalp and blood, and this persistence may partly explain why relapse happens after treatment is stopped. Scalp TCR repertoire analysis is complicated because resident alphabeta T cells in normal human skin are also sequenced, whereas mouse skin is dominated by gammadelta T cells.

Library preparation was by the immunoSEQ multiplex PCR assay. For TCR sequencing, RNA was extracted from every sample and reverse transcribed into cDNA to serve as template. First-strand cDNA was synthesized using SuperScript III with a 2:1 mix of oligo-dT and random hexamers. A synthetic immune receptor repertoire was used to assess amplification bias, and residual bias was removed computationally. From the authors' description of their analysis: Raw reads were preprocessed to remove errors, and CDR3 was defined according to IMGT conventions as the region from the conserved cysteine to phenylalanine. Clonality was computed by normalizing Shannon entropy by log2 of the number of productive unique TCRs and subtracting the result from 1. CD4 or CD8 identity of scalp clones was inferred by cross-referencing scalp TCRbeta sequences with sorted blood CD4 and CD8 repertoires. The clones in this table, taken by TCRdb from immuneACCESS, are in-frame only. Not every clone is retained; where verified, under half of the shortfall comes from an unresolved V gene, and the cause of the rest is unknown. That table supplies the V and J calls and clone size; D and trimming were determined from the DNA. Counted in this sample were approximately 300,000 clones; 55% to 70% of them appeared once. Of the sample, about 1.8% is held by the ten largest clones.

Per the publication, the time point label means: about 25 weeks on oral tofacitinib. The treatment or condition tag for this specimen amounts to: oral pan-JAK inhibitor, 5-10 mg twice daily. Lesional scalp punch biopsies and peripheral blood were collected from alopecia areata patients. PBMCs were isolated by density centrifugation and stained for CD3, CD4 and CD8, and CD4+ and CD8+ T cells were sorted on a FACSAria. The chain is encoded by TRBV4-1 joined to TRBJ2-1; 7 bases in between match TRBD1. The sample in question was CD4+ T cells sorted from blood, obtained at week 24, from a patient treated with tofacitinib. This clonotype was obtained from a human donor with alopecia areata. For the CDR3, the sequence is CASSQDPGGAYNEQFF. The base sequence is TGCGCCAGCAGCCAAGACCCAGGGGGAGCATACAATGAGCAGTTCTTC.